This T cell receptor (beta chain) was captured by sequencing in a study of T cell changes during pregnancy in multiple sclerosis. V lost 7 bases, J lost 1 base, and 2 bases stayed unmatched. This CDR3 has 14 residues. In germline, CDR1 is MGHDK, CDR2 SYGVNS. This table comes from immunoSEQ multiplex PCR, and its TCRdb copy is limited to in-frame clones, with some not included. The sample lists roughly 57,000 clones, around nine tenths seen once, with 2.5% to 3.5% in the top ten. This material consisted of CD8+ T cells from peripheral blood mononuclear cells, taken before pregnancy. The receptor comes from a female donor with multiple sclerosis, enrolled in a pregnancy study. The chain carries TRBV25-1 and TRBJ2-1, with TRBD2 matching 9 bases. CDR3 loop: CASKAGGSYNEQFF. The CDR3 nucleotides read TGTGCCAGCAAAGCGGGGGGTTCCTACAATGAGCAGTTCTTC.